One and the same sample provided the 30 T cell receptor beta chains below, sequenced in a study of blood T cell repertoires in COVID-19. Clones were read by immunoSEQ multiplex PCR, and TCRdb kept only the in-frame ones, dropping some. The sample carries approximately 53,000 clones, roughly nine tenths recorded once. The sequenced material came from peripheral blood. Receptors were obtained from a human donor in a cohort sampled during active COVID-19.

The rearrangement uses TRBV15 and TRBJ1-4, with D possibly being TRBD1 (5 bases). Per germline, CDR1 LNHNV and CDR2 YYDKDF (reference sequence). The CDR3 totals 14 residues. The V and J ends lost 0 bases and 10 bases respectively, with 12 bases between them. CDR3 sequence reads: CATSRDVEGRKLFF. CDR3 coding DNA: TGTGCCACCAGCAGAGACGTGGAGGGGAGAAAACTGTTTTTT.

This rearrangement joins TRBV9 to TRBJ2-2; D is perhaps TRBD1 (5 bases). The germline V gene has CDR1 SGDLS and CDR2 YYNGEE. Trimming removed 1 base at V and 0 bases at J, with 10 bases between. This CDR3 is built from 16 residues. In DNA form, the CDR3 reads TGTGCCAGCAGCGTAAGTGGGGCAGCGAACACCGGGGAGCTGTTTTTT. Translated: CASSVSGAANTGELFF.

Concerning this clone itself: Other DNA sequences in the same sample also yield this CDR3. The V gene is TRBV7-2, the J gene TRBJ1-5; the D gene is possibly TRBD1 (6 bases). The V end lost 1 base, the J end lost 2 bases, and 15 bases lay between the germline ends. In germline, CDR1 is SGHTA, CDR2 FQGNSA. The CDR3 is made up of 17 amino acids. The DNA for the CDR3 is TGTGCCAGCAGCTTAGTTTTAGGGGGGGCCGGCAATCAGCCCCAGCATTTT. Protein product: CASSLVLGGAGNQPQHF.

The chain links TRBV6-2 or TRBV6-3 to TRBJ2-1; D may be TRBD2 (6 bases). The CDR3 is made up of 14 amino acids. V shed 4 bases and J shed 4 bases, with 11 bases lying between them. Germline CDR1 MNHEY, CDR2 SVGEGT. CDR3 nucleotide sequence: TGTGCCAGCAGTTCGGGAGTAAGGTACAATGAGCAGTTCTTC. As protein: CASSSGVRYNEQFF.

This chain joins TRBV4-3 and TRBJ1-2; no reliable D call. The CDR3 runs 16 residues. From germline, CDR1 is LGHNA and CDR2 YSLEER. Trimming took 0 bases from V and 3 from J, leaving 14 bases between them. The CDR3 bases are TGCGCCAGCAGCCAAGATTTCCCAGGTGATTACTATGGCTACACCTTC. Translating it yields CASSQDFPGDYYGYTF.

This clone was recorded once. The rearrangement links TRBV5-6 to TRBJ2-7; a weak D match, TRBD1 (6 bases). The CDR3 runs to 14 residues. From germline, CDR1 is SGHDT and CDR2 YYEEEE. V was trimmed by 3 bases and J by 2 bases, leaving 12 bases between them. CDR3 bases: TGTGCCAGCAGCTACCAGGGGACCGCCTACGAGCAGTACTTC. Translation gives CASSYQGTAYEQYF.

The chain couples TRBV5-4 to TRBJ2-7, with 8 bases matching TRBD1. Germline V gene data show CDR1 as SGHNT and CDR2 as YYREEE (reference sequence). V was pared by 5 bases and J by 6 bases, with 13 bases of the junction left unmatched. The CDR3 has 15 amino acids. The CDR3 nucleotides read TGTGCCAGCAGGTCCGGGACAGGAGCATATGCCGAGCAGTACTTC. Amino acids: CASRSGTGAYAEQYF.

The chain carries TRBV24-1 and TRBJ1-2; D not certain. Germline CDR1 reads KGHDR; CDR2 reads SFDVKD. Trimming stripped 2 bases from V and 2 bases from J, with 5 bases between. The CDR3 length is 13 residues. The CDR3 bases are TGTGCCACCAGTGATTCTTCGAACTATGGCTACACCTTC. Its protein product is CATSDSSNYGYTF.

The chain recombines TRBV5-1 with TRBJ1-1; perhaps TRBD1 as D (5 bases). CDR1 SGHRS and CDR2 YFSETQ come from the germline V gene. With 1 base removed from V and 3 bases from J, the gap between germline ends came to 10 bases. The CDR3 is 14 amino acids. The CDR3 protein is CASSLSLQDTEAFF. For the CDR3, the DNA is TGCGCCAGCAGCTTGAGTTTACAGGACACTGAAGCTTTCTTT.

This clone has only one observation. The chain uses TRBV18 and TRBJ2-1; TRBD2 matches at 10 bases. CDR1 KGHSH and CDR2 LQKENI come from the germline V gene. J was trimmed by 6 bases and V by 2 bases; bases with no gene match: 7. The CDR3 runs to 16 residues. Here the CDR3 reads CASSPTSGLATNEQFF. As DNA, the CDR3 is TGTGCCAGCTCACCAACCTCGGGACTAGCGACCAATGAGCAGTTCTTC.

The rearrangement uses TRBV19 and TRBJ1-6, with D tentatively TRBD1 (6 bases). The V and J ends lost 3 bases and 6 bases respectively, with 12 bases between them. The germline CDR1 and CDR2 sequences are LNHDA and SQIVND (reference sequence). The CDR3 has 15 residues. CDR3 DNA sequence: TGTGCCAGTAGTATCGGGGGGGCCCCTAATTCACCCCTCCACTTT. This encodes CASSIGGAPNSPLHF.

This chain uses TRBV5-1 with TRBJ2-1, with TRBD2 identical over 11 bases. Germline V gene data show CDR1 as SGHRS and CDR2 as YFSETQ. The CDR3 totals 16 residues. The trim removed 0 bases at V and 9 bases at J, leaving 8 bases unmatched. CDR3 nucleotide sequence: TGCGCCAGCAGCTTGGCCCCTAGCGGGGGGCCAACTGAGCAGTTCTTC. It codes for CASSLAPSGGPTEQFF.

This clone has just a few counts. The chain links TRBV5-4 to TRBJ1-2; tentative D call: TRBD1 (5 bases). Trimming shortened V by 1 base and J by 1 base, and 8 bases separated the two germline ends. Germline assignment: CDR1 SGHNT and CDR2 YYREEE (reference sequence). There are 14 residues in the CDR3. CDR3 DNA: TGTGCCAGCAGCTTGCAGGGCCTTAACTATGGCTACACCTTC. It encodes CASSLQGLNYGYTF.

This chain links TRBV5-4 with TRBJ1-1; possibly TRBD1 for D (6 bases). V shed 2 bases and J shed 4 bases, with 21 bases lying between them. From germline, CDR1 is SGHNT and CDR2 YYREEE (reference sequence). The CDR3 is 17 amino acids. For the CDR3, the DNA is TGTGCCAGCAGCTTTGGGTACACAGGGCCTGATCCCACTGAAGCTTTCTTT. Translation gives CASSFGYTGPDPTEAFF.

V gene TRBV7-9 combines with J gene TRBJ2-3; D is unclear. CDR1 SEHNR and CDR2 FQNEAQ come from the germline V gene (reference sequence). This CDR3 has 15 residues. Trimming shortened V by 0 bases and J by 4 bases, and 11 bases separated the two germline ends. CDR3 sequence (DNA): TGTGCCAGCAGCTTAGCTCGTATGGGCCCAGATACGCAGTATTTT. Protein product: CASSLARMGPDTQYF.

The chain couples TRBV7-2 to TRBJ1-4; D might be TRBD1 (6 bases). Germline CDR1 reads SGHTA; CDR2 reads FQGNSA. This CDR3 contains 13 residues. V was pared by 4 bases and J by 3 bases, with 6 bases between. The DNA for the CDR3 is TGTGCCAGCAGCTGGACAGCTAATGAAAAACTGTTTTTT. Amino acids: CASSWTANEKLFF. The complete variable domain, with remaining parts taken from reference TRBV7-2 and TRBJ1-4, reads GAGVSQSPSNKVTEKGKDVELRCDPISGHTALYWYRQSLGQGLEFLIYFQGNSAPDKSGLPSDRFSAERTGGSVSTLTIQRTQQEDSAVYLCASSWTANEKLFFGSGTQLSVL.

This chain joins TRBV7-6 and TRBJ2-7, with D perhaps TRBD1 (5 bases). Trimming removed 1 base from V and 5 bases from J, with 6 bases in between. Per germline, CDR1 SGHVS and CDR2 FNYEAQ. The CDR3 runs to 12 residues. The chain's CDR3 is CASSLGGHEQYF. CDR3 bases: TGTGCCAGCAGCTTAGGGGGCCACGAGCAGTACTTC.

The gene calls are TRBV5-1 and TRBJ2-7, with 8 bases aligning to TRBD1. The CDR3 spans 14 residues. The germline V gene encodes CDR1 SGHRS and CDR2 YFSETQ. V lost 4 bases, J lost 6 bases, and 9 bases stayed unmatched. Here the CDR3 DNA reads TGCGCCAGCAGCCTTTACGGACAGGGAGGCGAGCAGTACTTC. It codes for CASSLYGQGGEQYF.

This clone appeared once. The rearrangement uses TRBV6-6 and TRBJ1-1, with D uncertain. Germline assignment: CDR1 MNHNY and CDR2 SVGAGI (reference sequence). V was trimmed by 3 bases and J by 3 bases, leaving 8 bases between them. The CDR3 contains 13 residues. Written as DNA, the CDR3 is TGTGCCAGCAGTTATGGCGGCGACACTGAAGCTTTCTTT. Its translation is CASSYGGDTEAFF.

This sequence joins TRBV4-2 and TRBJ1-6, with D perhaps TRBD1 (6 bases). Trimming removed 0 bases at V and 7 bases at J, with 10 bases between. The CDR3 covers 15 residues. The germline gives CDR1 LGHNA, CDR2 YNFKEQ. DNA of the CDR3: TGTGCCAGCAGCCAAGAAGGGGGTCTCAATTCACCCCTCCACTTT. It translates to CASSQEGGLNSPLHF.

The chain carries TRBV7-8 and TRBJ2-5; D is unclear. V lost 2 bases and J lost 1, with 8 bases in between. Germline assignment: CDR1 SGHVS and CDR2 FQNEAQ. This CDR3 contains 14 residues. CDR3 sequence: CASSLQAGQETQYF. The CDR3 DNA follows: TGTGCCAGCAGCTTACAGGCCGGCCAAGAGACCCAGTACTTC. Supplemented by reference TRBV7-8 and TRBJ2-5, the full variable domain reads GAGVSQSPRYKVAKRGQDVALRCDPISGHVSLFWYQQALGQGPEFLTYFQNEAQLDKSGLPSDRFFAERPEGSVSTLKIQRTQQEDSAVYLCASSLQAGQETQYFGPGTRLLVL.

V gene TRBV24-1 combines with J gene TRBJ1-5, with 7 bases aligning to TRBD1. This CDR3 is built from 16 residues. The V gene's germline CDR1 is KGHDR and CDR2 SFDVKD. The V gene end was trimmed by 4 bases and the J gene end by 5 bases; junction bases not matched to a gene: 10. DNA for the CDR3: TGTGCCACCAGTGAAGCTACCCGGACAGGTCATCAGCCCCAGCATTTT. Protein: CATSEATRTGHQPQHF.

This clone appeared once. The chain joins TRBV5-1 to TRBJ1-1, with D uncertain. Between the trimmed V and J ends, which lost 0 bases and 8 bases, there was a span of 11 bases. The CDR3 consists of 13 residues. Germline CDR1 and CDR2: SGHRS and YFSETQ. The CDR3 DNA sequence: TGCGCCAGCAGCTTGGCCGGGAGGACCGAAGCTTTCTTT. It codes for CASSLAGRTEAFF.

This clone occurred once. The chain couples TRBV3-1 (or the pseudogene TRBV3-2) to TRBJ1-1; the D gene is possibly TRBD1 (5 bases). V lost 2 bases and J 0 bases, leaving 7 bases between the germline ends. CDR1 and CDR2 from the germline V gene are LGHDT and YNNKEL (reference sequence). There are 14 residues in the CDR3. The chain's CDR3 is CASSQQGVNTEAFF. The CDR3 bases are TGTGCCAGCAGCCAACAGGGCGTGAACACTGAAGCTTTCTTT.

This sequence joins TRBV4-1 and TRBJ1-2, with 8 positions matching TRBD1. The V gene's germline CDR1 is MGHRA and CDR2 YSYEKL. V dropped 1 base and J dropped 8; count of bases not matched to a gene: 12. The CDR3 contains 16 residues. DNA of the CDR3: TGCGCCAGCAGCCAAGTTTCTCAGGGGGCGCAAGGAGGCTACACCTTC. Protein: CASSQVSQGAQGGYTF.

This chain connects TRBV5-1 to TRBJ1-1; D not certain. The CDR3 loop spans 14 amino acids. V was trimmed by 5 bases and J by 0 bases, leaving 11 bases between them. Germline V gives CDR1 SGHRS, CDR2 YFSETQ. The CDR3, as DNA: TGCGCCAGCAGGCGAGGAGATTTGAACACTGAAGCTTTCTTT. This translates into CASRRGDLNTEAFF.

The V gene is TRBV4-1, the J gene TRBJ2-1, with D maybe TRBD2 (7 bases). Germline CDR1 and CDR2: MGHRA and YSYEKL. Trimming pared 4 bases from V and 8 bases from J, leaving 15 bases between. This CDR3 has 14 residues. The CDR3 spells CASSLSRGQYEQFF. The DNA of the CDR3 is TGCGCCAGCAGCCTCTCGCGGGGGCAATATGAGCAGTTCTTC.

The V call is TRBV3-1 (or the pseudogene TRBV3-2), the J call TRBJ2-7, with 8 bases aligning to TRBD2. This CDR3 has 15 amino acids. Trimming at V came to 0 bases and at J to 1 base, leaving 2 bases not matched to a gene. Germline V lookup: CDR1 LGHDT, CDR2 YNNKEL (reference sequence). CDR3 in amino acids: CASSQESSGSYEQYF. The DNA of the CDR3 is TGTGCCAGCAGCCAAGAGTCTAGCGGGTCCTACGAGCAGTACTTC.

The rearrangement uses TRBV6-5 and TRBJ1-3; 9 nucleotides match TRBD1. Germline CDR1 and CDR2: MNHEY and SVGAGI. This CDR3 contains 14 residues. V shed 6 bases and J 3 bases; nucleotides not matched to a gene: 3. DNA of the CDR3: TGTGCCAGCAGCACAGGGGGCAGTGGAAACACCATATATTTT. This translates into CASSTGGSGNTIYF.

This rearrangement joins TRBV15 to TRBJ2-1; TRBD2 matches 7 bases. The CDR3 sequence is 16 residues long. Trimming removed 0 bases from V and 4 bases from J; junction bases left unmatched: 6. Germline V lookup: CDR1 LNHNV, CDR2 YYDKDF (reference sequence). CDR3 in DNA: TGTGCCACCAGCAGAGATCGCCGCGGGAGTTACAATGAGCAGTTCTTC. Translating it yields CATSRDRRGSYNEQFF.